This T cell receptor (beta chain) was retrieved from a study of CD8+ T cells in alopecia areata. General study findings and limits: Throughout tofacitinib, many expanded lesional clones continued to persist in scalp and blood.

Treatment denoted: oral pan-JAK inhibitor, 5-10 mg twice daily. Concerning this clone itself: Its antigen is unknown.

The CDR3 has 14 residues. Germline values: CDR1 LGHNT, CDR2 FRNRAP. The J segment lost 7 bases and the V segment lost 2 bases, leaving 7 bases of the junction unmatched. It was cDNA, reverse transcribed from extracted RNA, that served as the sequencing template. The protocol was immunoSEQ multiplex PCR, while the TCRdb copy is restricted to in-frame clones and leaves out a portion. The sample lists roughly 100,000 clones, just over 85% occurring once. The chain couples TRBV12-5 to TRBJ2-7; 8 bases fit TRBD2. The source of this sequence is a human donor with alopecia areata. The specimen comprised CD8+ T cells sorted from blood, sampled between weeks 30 and 35, from a patient treated with tofacitinib. CDR3 bases: TGTGCTAGTGGTTTGTCGGGAGGGCCAAGGGAGCAGTACTTC. It yields the protein CASGLSGGPREQYF.